Below, 15 T cell receptor beta chains from the same sample are listed, as sequenced in a study of identical twins (dated by TCRdb to the mid-2010s). Libraries were made using 5' RACE. Sequenced on an Illumina HiSeq 2000. TCRdb passed the public sequencing reads through fastp at Q25 and MiXCR, retaining productive beta sequences. Here each entry gathers all rows of one CDR3 protein and keeps the most common genes and DNA. This sample is represented by 100,000 to 110,000 distinct CDR3 sequences; just under 6% of them were singletons. The ten biggest clones cover approximately 12% of the sample. Sequenced material: memory T cells sorted from blood. Taken with the paper, the label for cell subset or site translates to: CD45RO+ enriched T cells. The receptor set was obtained from a woman in her fifties or sixties in good health.

This sequence joins TRBV20-1 and TRBJ2-3, with 12 bases aligning to TRBD2. Germline lookup yields CDR1 DFQATT and CDR2 SNEGSKA (reference sequence). The CDR3 consists of 12 residues. Trimming cost V 2 bases and J 14 bases; bases outside gene matches: 5. CDR3 sequence (DNA): TGCAGTGCTAGACCGACTAGCGGGAGATGGTATTTT. It yields the protein CSARPTSGRWYF.

This clonotype appeared many times. The V call is TRBV7-2, the J call TRBJ2-5; D may be TRBD2 (5 bases). Germline assignment: CDR1 SGHTA and CDR2 FQGNSA. The V gene lost 2 bases and the J gene lost 2 bases, with 6 bases spanning the gap. The CDR3 is 13 amino acids. In DNA, the CDR3 is TGTGCCAGCAGCTTAAGACTACAAGAGACCCAGTACTTC. It specifies CASSLRLQETQYF. Variable domain in full (rest from reference TRBV7-2 and TRBJ2-5): GAGVSQSPSNKVTEKGKDVELRCDPISGHTALYWYRQSLGQGLEFLIYFQGNSAPDKSGLPSDRFSAERTGGSVSTLTIQRTQQEDSAVYLCASSLRLQETQYFGPGTRLLVL.

This clonotype was seen a handful of times. V and J are TRBV11-2 and TRBJ2-3; 15 bases fit TRBD2. The CDR3 length is 21 residues. Germline loops: CDR1 SGHAT, CDR2 FQNNGV. Trimming took 5 bases from V and 5 from J; bases not matched to a gene: 20. CDR3 in DNA: TGTGCCAGCAGCCACAGGGTCAGGGGACTAGCGGGAGGTCGGGGGGGAGATACGCAGTATTTT. Residues: CASSHRVRGLAGGRGGDTQYF.

This clonotype has ten or more counts. The chain combines TRBV27 with TRBJ1-6, with D possibly being TRBD1 (6 bases). Germline CDR1 and CDR2: MNHEY and SMNVEV (reference sequence). Trimming removed 9 bases from V and 0 bases from J, with 15 bases in between. The CDR3 extends over 16 amino acids. CDR3 amino acids: CASSWGRGSYNSPLHF. CDR3 DNA sequence: TGTGCCAGTTCTTGGGGCAGGGGCTCCTATAATTCACCCCTCCACTTT.

In this sample, this clonotype turned up many times. The chain is built from TRBV7-9 and TRBJ2-2; D gene uncertain. The CDR3 has 14 residues. Germline CDR1 and CDR2: SEHNR and FQNEAQ (reference sequence). Trimming took 5 bases from V and 7 from J, leaving 14 bases between them. The chain's CDR3 is CASSPLFLVGELFF. Written as DNA, the CDR3 is TGTGCCAGCAGCCCCTTATTTCTCGTCGGGGAGCTGTTTTTT.

The V gene is TRBV11-3, the J gene TRBJ2-6, with TRBD2 matching 12 bases. Germline values: CDR1 SGHNT, CDR2 YENEEA. V was pared by 4 bases and J by 4 bases, with 8 bases of the junction left unmatched. The CDR3 runs to 18 residues. The CDR3 DNA reads TGTGCCAGCAGCTCCTGGACTAGCGGGACGGCCGGGGCCAACGTCCTGACTTTC. It is translated as CASSSWTSGTAGANVLTF. Together with reference TRBV11-3 and TRBJ2-6, the CDR3 gives the full variable domain: EAGVVQSPRYKIIEKKQPVAFWCNPISGHNTLYWYLQNLGQGPELLIRYENEEAVDDSQLPKDRFSAERLKGVDSTLKIQPAELGDSAVYLCASSSWTSGTAGANVLTFGAGSRLTVL.

The table lists this clonotype with a few counts. The chain is built from TRBV27 and TRBJ1-2, with D maybe TRBD1 (5 bases). The CDR3 spans 14 residues. Trimming removed 6 bases at V and 5 bases at J, with 16 bases between. Germline CDR1 MNHEY, CDR2 SMNVEV (reference sequence). This CDR3 is CASRSLTAIYGYTF. The CDR3 coding sequence is TGTGCCAGCAGGAGCTTGACAGCGATTTATGGCTACACCTTC.

This clonotype was seen repeatedly, ten times or more. This chain joins TRBV20-1 and TRBJ2-1, with TRBD1 as a possible D gene (5 bases). V was shortened by 7 bases and J by 0 bases, with 13 bases between the two germline ends. The germline CDR1 and CDR2 sequences are DFQATT and SNEGSKA (reference sequence). This CDR3 is 14 amino acids long. The CDR3: CSVHGASSYNEQFF. CDR3 bases: TGCAGTGTACATGGGGCGAGCTCCTACAATGAGCAGTTCTTC.

For this clonotype: This may come from a read error, since a much larger clone is one base off. This sequence joins TRBV23-1 and TRBJ1-5; D not certain. TRBV23-1 is designated an ORF whose function remains uncertain. V was cut by 10 bases and J by 2 bases, with 18 bases left in between. The CDR3 extends over 15 amino acids. The CDR3 is CATVSWRRGNQPQHF. The CDR3 bases are TGCGCCACCGTTAGTTGGCGCCGGGGCAATCAGCCCCAGCATTTT.

This clonotype has a handful of counts. The chain has TRBV11-3 and TRBJ1-2; D not certain. The CDR3 has 13 amino acids. The V end was cut by 4 bases, the J end by 3 bases, with 9 bases between. CDR1 is SGHNT and CDR2 is YENEEA in the germline V gene. CDR3 region: CASSSEDYYGYTF. CDR3 DNA: TGTGCCAGCAGCTCCGAAGATTACTATGGCTACACCTTC.

This clonotype came up many times. The chain recombines TRBV5-1 with TRBJ2-3, with 8 bases matching TRBD2. Germline V gene data show CDR1 as SGHRS and CDR2 as YFSETQ. J lost 4 bases, V lost 4 bases, and 8 bases had no gene match. The CDR3 is 15 amino acids. CDR3 sequence reads: CASSPSGSTADTQYF. The DNA of the CDR3 is TGCGCCAGCAGCCCGAGCGGGAGTACTGCAGATACGCAGTATTTT.

The table lists this clonotype with a few counts. This chain uses TRBV20-1 with TRBJ1-1; D is perhaps TRBD1 (5 bases). The germline CDR1 and CDR2 sequences are DFQATT and SNEGSKA (reference sequence). Trimming shortened V by 8 bases and J by 3 bases, and 22 bases separated the two germline ends. The CDR3 has 15 residues. The DNA of the CDR3 is TGCAGTACCACGACGCGGGGGGTTGGGGACACTGAAGCTTTCTTT. This codes for CSTTTRGVGDTEAFF.

This clonotype has ten or more counts. The chain recombines TRBV4-1 with TRBJ2-2; 8 nucleotides agree with TRBD2. Germline V gene lookup returns CDR1 MGHRA and CDR2 YSYEKL. V lost 1 base, J lost 4 bases, and 2 bases stayed unmatched. There are 15 residues in the CDR3. The CDR3 DNA sequence: TGCGCCAGCAGCCAAGGGACTAGCCTCACCGGGGAGCTGTTTTTT. It codes for CASSQGTSLTGELFF.

This clonotype appeared many times. This sequence joins TRBV6-1 and TRBJ1-5; weak D call: TRBD1 (5 bases). V was cut by 4 bases and J by 4 bases, with 14 bases left in between. Germline loops: CDR1 MNHNS, CDR2 SASEGT. This CDR3 comprises 15 residues. DNA of the CDR3: TGTGCCAGCAGTGGGTGGCAGGGTAGTAATCAGCCCCAGCATTTT. Its translation is CASSGWQGSNQPQHF.

The chain recombines TRBV5-6 with TRBJ2-2; a weak D match, TRBD2 (6 bases). This CDR3 comprises 15 residues. The V and J ends lost 5 bases and 4 bases respectively, with 15 bases between them. In germline, CDR1 is SGHDT, CDR2 YYEEEE. CDR3 amino acids: CASRSLPRGTGELFF. In nucleotides, the CDR3 is TGTGCCAGCAGATCCCTCCCGCGGGGCACCGGGGAGCTGTTTTTT.